These 23 T cell receptor beta chains share one sample of origin, sequenced in a study of PD-1 blockade in classical Hodgkin lymphoma. Produced via immunoSEQ multiplex PCR; TCRdb's table is partial and in-frame only. The table includes some 20,000 clones, around 80% detected once. Every patient had relapsed following autologous stem cell transplantation, and cohorts differed in brentuximab vedotin exposure. Sequencing was performed on peripheral blood mononuclear cells (PBMCs), taken before the second cycle of nivolumab. The receptors come from a human donor with classical Hodgkin lymphoma.

The chain is built from TRBV2 and TRBJ2-3, with TRBD2 as a possible D gene (6 bases). Trimming stripped 6 bases from V and 0 bases from J, with 13 bases between. This CDR3 region has 15 residues. In germline, CDR1 is SNHLY, CDR2 FYNNEI. CDR3 region: CASSISGSSTDTQYF. In DNA form, the CDR3 reads TGTGCCAGCAGCATTAGCGGCTCTAGCACAGATACGCAGTATTTT.

The genes are TRBV2 and TRBJ2-1; 12 bases line up with TRBD2. The CDR3 consists of 15 residues. V was clipped by 6 bases and J by 4 bases; unmatched bases: 4. The germline V gene has CDR1 SNHLY and CDR2 FYNNEI. Here the CDR3 DNA reads TGTGCCAGCAGACCCGGGACTAGCGGGTACAATGAGCAGTTCTTC. It specifies CASRPGTSGYNEQFF. The entire variable domain, with the rest obtained from reference TRBV2 and TRBJ2-1, is as follows: EPEVTQTPSHQVTQMGQEVILRCVPISNHLYFYWYRQILGQKVEFLVSFYNNEISEKSEIFDDQFSVERPDGSNFTLKIRSTKLEDSAMYFCASRPGTSGYNEQFFGPGTRLTVL.

The sample holds a few counts of this clone. The chain has TRBV7-9 and TRBJ1-2, with 8 bases that match TRBD1. The CDR3 length is 16 residues. Germline assignment: CDR1 SEHNR and CDR2 FQNEAQ (reference sequence). The V gene end was trimmed by 4 bases and the J gene end by 4 bases; junction bases not matched to a gene: 11. The CDR3: CASSSTGVKSGYGYTF. DNA for the CDR3: TGTGCCAGCAGCTCGACAGGGGTAAAGTCAGGCTATGGCTACACCTTC.

The V and J genes are TRBV6-6 and TRBJ2-3; the match to TRBD2 covers 12 bases. The V and J ends lost 2 bases and 3 bases, in that order; junction bases with no gene match: 3. CDR1 and CDR2 (germline): MNHNY, SVGAGI (reference sequence). The CDR3 runs to 16 residues. The CDR3 region has the DNA TGTGCCAGCAGTTACGAGCTAGCGGGGGGGACAGATACGCAGTATTTT. It specifies CASSYELAGGTDTQYF.

The chain recombines TRBV6-1 with TRBJ2-7; maybe TRBD1 (5 bases). CDR3 length equals 11 residues. V shed 7 bases and J shed 3 bases, with 7 bases lying between them. The germline CDR1 and CDR2 sequences are MNHNS and SASEGT. CDR3 nucleotide sequence: TGTGCCAGCACAGGGTTCTACGAGCAGTACGTC. Its protein is CASTGFYEQYV.

V usage is TRBV5-6 and J usage is TRBJ1-3; 9 nucleotides match TRBD1. CDR3 length: 15 residues. The germline gives CDR1 SGHDT, CDR2 YYEEEE. V lost 0 bases, J lost 4 bases, and 2 bases stayed unmatched. As DNA, the CDR3 is TGTGCCAGCAGCTTGGATACAGGGGGCGGAAACACCATATATTTT. Its protein is CASSLDTGGGNTIYF.

This clone was observed a single time. The V gene is TRBV5-6, the J gene TRBJ2-3, with TRBD2 matching over 11 bases. Germline V gene sequence: CDR1 SGHDT, CDR2 YYEEEE. V dropped 4 bases and J dropped 3; count of bases not matched to a gene: 4. The CDR3 loop spans 15 amino acids. CDR3: CASSLTSGATDTQYF. CDR3 DNA sequence: TGTGCCAGCAGCCTGACTAGCGGGGCTACAGATACGCAGTATTTT. Using reference TRBV5-6 and TRBJ2-3 for the parts outside the CDR3, the full variable domain is DAGVTQSPTHLIKTRGQQVTLRCSPKSGHDTVSWYQQALGQGPQFIFQYYEEEERQRGNFPDRFSGHQFPNYSSELNVNALLLGDSALYLCASSLTSGATDTQYFGPGTRLTVL.

The chain couples TRBV5-4 to TRBJ1-6; D ambiguous. The V gene's germline CDR1 is SGHNT and CDR2 YYREEE (reference sequence). The length of the CDR3 is 16 residues. V was cut by 4 bases and J by 2 bases, with 13 bases left in between. CDR3 loop: CASSPHSMAYNSPLHF. The DNA of the CDR3 is TGTGCCAGCAGCCCCCACTCGATGGCCTATAATTCACCCCTCCACTTT. The full variable domain, with the rest looked up from reference TRBV5-4 and TRBJ1-6, is ETGVTQSPTHLIKTRGQQVTLRCSSQSGHNTVSWYQQALGQGPQFIFQYYREEENGRGNFPPRFSGLQFPNYSSELNVNALELDDSALYLCASSPHSMAYNSPLHFGNGTRLTVT.

V usage is TRBV19 and J usage is TRBJ2-4, with D possibly being TRBD2 (6 bases). CDR3 length: 15 residues. CDR1 and CDR2 from the germline V gene are LNHDA and SQIVND (reference sequence). V was shortened by 0 bases and J by 7 bases, with 13 bases between the two germline ends. CDR3 coding DNA: TGTGCCAGTAGTATAGATTCTACTAGCAGGAACATTCAGTACTTC. This translates into CASSIDSTSRNIQYF.

This clone was counted only a few times. The rearrangement uses TRBV4-1 and TRBJ1-3; D remains ambiguous. CDR3 length: 15 amino acids. Trimming left V 0 bases short and J 4 bases short, with 10 bases between. The germline CDR1 and CDR2 sequences are MGHRA and YSYEKL. The CDR3 region is CASSQDSARGNTIYF. For the CDR3, the DNA is TGCGCCAGCAGCCAAGACTCGGCCCGGGGAAACACCATATATTTT.

This chain connects TRBV18 to TRBJ2-7; perhaps D is TRBD1 or TRBD2 (5 bases each). Germline CDR1 and CDR2: KGHSH and LQKENI. This CDR3 is 15 amino acids long. The V end was cut by 0 bases, the J end by 6 bases, with 15 bases between. The CDR3: CASSPPGAYRGEQYF. The CDR3 DNA is TGTGCCAGCTCACCACCCGGGGCATACAGAGGCGAGCAGTACTTC. Complete variable domain (other parts from reference TRBV18 and TRBJ2-7): NAGVMQNPRHLVRRRGQEARLRCSPMKGHSHVYWYRQLPEEGLKFMVYLQKENIIDESGMPKERFSAEFPKEGPSILRIQQVVRGDSAAYFCASSPPGAYRGEQYFGPGTRLTVT.

The rearrangement uses TRBV5-4 and TRBJ2-2, with 11 bases lining up with TRBD2. Germline-derived CDR1 and CDR2 are SGHNT and YYREEE (reference sequence). The length of the CDR3 is 15 residues. J gave up 6 bases and V 5 bases, and 6 bases lay outside the gene matches. The chain's CDR3 is CASSYSGGAPGELFF. Here the CDR3 DNA reads TGTGCCAGCAGTTATAGCGGGGGGGCTCCCGGGGAGCTGTTTTTT.

The rearrangement uses TRBV9 and TRBJ2-3; 7 nucleotides match TRBD1. CDR3 length: 13 amino acids. The trim removed 9 bases at V and 5 bases at J, leaving 9 bases unmatched. Germline values: CDR1 SGDLS, CDR2 YYNGEE. CDR3 region: CATTGQNEDTQYF. Written as DNA, the CDR3 is TGTGCCACCACGGGACAGAACGAAGATACGCAGTATTTT.

The chain links TRBV5-4 to TRBJ2-3; 8 nucleotides align to TRBD1. Per germline, CDR1 SGHNT and CDR2 YYREEE (reference sequence). The CDR3 loop spans 15 amino acids. V shed 4 bases, J shed 4 bases, and the junction held 8 bases outside the gene matches. CDR3 nucleotides: TGTGCCAGCAGCCGTACAGGGGGTTCCGCAGATACGCAGTATTTT. Protein product: CASSRTGGSADTQYF.

This rearrangement joins TRBV6-4 to TRBJ1-2; tentative D call: TRBD1 (6 bases). V dropped 8 bases and J dropped 4 bases, with 23 bases sitting between them. The CDR3 totals 16 residues. Germline loops: CDR1 MRHNA, CDR2 SNTAGT. This CDR3 reads CASSPTVVDRPYGYTF. The CDR3, as DNA: TGTGCCAGCTCACCAACGGTGGTGGACAGACCCTATGGCTACACCTTC.

CDR3 loop: CASSPVDNYGYTF. The DNA for the CDR3 is TGTGCCAGCTCACCTGTTGATAACTATGGCTACACCTTC. The chain employs TRBV18 and TRBJ1-2; D uncertain. The CDR3 totals 13 residues. Germline CDR1 is KGHSH and CDR2 is LQKENI. Trimming removed 3 bases from V and 1 base from J, with 6 bases in between.

In this sample, this clone turned up once. J is TRBJ1-5 and V is TRBV18; D perhaps matches TRBD1 (5 bases). The CDR3 covers 15 residues. With 5 bases removed from V and 0 bases from J, the gap between germline ends came to 11 bases. Germline-derived CDR1 and CDR2 are KGHSH and LQKENI. The CDR3: CASSGAGYSNQPQHF. The CDR3 bases are TGTGCCAGCTCAGGGGCAGGGTATAGCAATCAGCCCCAGCATTTT.

This rearrangement joins TRBV6-5 to TRBJ2-7; D may be TRBD1 (6 bases). Trimming left V 0 bases short and J 7 bases short, with 16 bases between. This CDR3 spans 15 amino acids. From germline, CDR1 is MNHEY and CDR2 SVGAGI. DNA of the CDR3: TGTGCCAGCAGTTACTCGTCTGCAGGGACATGGGAGCAGTACTTC. Translated: CASSYSSAGTWEQYF.

This chain uses TRBV2 with TRBJ1-2; 9 positions agree with TRBD1. CDR1 SNHLY and CDR2 FYNNEI come from the germline V gene. Trimming cost V 6 bases and J 2 bases; bases outside gene matches: 4. This CDR3 has 14 residues. The CDR3 bases are TGTGCCAGCAGGGACGGGACAGGGAACTATGGCTACACCTTC. It yields the protein CASRDGTGNYGYTF.

The rearrangement links TRBV5-6 to TRBJ2-7; D possibly corresponds to TRBD1 (6 bases). The CDR3 runs 15 residues. Trimming cost V 3 bases and J 5 bases, with 18 bases left between them. Germline CDR1 is SGHDT and CDR2 is YYEEEE. The CDR3: CASSSGPTGFHEQYV. DNA for the CDR3: TGTGCCAGCAGCTCCGGCCCTACAGGGTTCCACGAGCAGTACGTC.

The V call is TRBV2, the J call TRBJ2-3, with TRBD1 matching over 9 bases. The CDR3 has 13 amino acids. Trimming at V came to 6 bases and at J to 5 bases, leaving 3 bases not matched to a gene. CDR1 is SNHLY and CDR2 is FYNNEI in the germline V gene. CDR3 nucleotide sequence: TGTGCCAGCAGCGGGACAGGGCAAGATACGCAGTATTTT. Translated, it gives CASSGTGQDTQYF.

The rearrangement links TRBV6-6 to TRBJ1-6; D is possibly TRBD1 (6 bases). Germline CDR1 is MNHNY and CDR2 is SVGAGI (reference sequence). Trimming removed 2 bases from V and 6 bases from J, with 11 bases in between. The CDR3 is 15 amino acids. The CDR3 sequence: CASSYETGSNSPLHF. CDR3 bases: TGTGCCAGCAGTTACGAAACAGGGAGTAATTCACCCCTCCACTTT.

The chain recombines TRBV4-3 with TRBJ2-3, with D uncertain. Germline CDR1 and CDR2: LGHNA and YSLEER. This CDR3 region has 14 residues. V was shortened by 0 bases and J by 7 bases, with 11 bases between the two germline ends. CDR3 in DNA: TGCGCCAGCAGCCAAGATACTGATAGGTATACGCAGTATTTT. It yields the protein CASSQDTDRYTQYF.